This entry features one T cell receptor (beta chain) sequence. This specimen belongs to a study of blood T cell repertoires in COVID-19. CDR1 and CDR2 (germline): MNHEY, SVGAGI. The CDR3 runs to 12 residues. Trimming left V 2 bases short and J 5 bases short, with 6 bases between. The data were produced by immunoSEQ multiplex PCR, yet TCRdb's version contains in-frame clones alone and is incomplete. The profile shows about 270,000 clones, approximately 87% of them singletons. The chain combines TRBV6-5 with TRBJ2-5; D is perhaps TRBD2 (5 bases). The sequenced sample consisted of peripheral blood. The receptor was isolated from a woman aged 45 to 65 with acute or convalescent COVID-19. CDR3 sequence (DNA): TGTGCCAGCAGTTACAGAGGGGAGACCCAGTACTTC. It yields the protein CASSYRGETQYF.